This T cell receptor beta chain is drawn from a study of T cell changes during pregnancy in multiple sclerosis. Profiling relied on immunoSEQ multiplex PCR, and the TCRdb table lists in-frame clones only, not all of them. The profile shows fewer than 60,000 clones, approximately 95% of them singletons. Germline CDR1 and CDR2: MGHRA and YSYEKL. Trimming cost V 0 bases and J 4 bases, with 8 bases left between them. This CDR3 contains 14 residues. This sequence joins TRBV4-1 and TRBJ2-3, with no clear D. The TCR originated in a female donor with multiple sclerosis, enrolled in a pregnancy study. Specimen: CD8+ T cells from peripheral blood mononuclear cells, collected in the first trimester of pregnancy. The CDR3 loop reads CASSQDIAADTQYF. The CDR3 coding sequence is TGCGCCAGCAGCCAAGATATTGCGGCAGATACGCAGTATTTT.